Presented here are 6 T cell receptor beta chains from one specimen sequenced in a study of Graves' ophthalmopathy and Graves' hyperthyroidism. RNA transcripts provided the template for amplifying TCR beta CDR3 regions. The library came from an HTBI-primed first-round RT-PCR and a second-round multiplex PCR. One entry per CDR3 protein, called by TCRdb with MiXCR from the multiplex PCR reads. The sample has approximately 480,000 distinct CDR3 sequences; around 14% are singletons. Sequencing was carried out using blood. The receptor set was obtained from a woman aged 25 to 45 with Graves' ophthalmopathy.

This clonotype has ten or more counts. V is TRBV29-1 and J is TRBJ2-7; D might be TRBD1 (6 bases). Germline CDR1 reads SQVTM; CDR2 reads ANQGSEA. V lost 7 bases and J 0 bases, leaving 13 bases between the germline ends. The CDR3 sequence is 13 residues long. In DNA form, the CDR3 reads TGCAGCGCCGTGACAGGCCACTCCTACGAGCAGTACTTC. It yields the protein CSAVTGHSYEQYF.

V and J are TRBV24-1 and TRBJ2-5; 9 nucleotides align to TRBD1. Trimming at V came to 3 bases and at J to 2 bases, leaving 6 bases not matched to a gene. Germline V gene lookup returns CDR1 KGHDR and CDR2 SFDVKD. The CDR3 runs 16 residues. The CDR3 loop is CATSDNRDREQETQYF. CDR3 DNA: TGTGCCACCAGTGATAATCGGGACAGGGAACAAGAGACCCAGTACTTC.

This clonotype was seen many times. The chain combines TRBV30 with TRBJ1-1; D gene unclear. Germline loops: CDR1 GTSNPN, CDR2 SVGIG (reference sequence). The CDR3 extends over 12 amino acids. Trimming cost V 2 bases and J 7 bases, with 11 bases left between them. The CDR3 DNA reads TGTGCCTGGAGTTCTGGGGAGGGTGAAGCTTTCTTT. Translation: CAWSSGEGEAFF.

Ten or more counts support this clonotype. The rearrangement uses TRBV24-1 and TRBJ1-1; 10 bases agree with TRBD1. From germline, CDR1 is KGHDR and CDR2 SFDVKD. CDR3 length: 14 residues. Trimming cost V 6 bases and J 5 bases; bases outside gene matches: 5. CDR3: CATSPGTGETEAFF. CDR3 DNA: TGTGCCACCAGTCCCGGGACAGGGGAAACTGAAGCTTTCTTT.

This clonotype was observed a few times. The gene calls are TRBV7-9 and TRBJ2-7, with D hard to call. Trimming removed 5 bases from V and 0 bases from J, with 8 bases in between. Germline assignment: CDR1 SEHNR and CDR2 FQNEAQ (reference sequence). This CDR3 has 13 amino acids. The CDR3 reads CASSPPVSYEQYF. The CDR3 DNA reads as TGTGCCAGCAGCCCCCCAGTCTCCTACGAGCAGTACTTC.

In this sample, this clonotype turned up a few times. The rearrangement uses TRBV5-1 and TRBJ2-2, with a possible D match to TRBD2 (6 bases). V was shortened by 4 bases and J by 4 bases, with 14 bases between the two germline ends. Germline values: CDR1 SGHRS, CDR2 YFSETQ. CDR3 size: 15 residues. As DNA, the CDR3 is TGCGCCAGCAGCAGCGGGTCCTTGGCCACCGGGGAGCTGTTTTTT. It is translated as CASSSGSLATGELFF.